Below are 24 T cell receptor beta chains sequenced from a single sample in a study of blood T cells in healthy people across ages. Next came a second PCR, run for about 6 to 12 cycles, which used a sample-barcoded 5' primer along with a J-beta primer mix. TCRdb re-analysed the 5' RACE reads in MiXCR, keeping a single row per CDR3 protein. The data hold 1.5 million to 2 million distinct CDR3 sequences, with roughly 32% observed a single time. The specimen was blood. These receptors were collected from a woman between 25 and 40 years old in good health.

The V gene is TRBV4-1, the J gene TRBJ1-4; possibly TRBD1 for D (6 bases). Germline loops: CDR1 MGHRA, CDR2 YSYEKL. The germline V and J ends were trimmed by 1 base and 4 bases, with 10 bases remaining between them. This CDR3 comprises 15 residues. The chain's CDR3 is CASSQGSGVNEKLFF. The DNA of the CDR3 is TGCGCCAGCAGCCAAGGTTCAGGGGTTAATGAAAAACTGTTTTTT.

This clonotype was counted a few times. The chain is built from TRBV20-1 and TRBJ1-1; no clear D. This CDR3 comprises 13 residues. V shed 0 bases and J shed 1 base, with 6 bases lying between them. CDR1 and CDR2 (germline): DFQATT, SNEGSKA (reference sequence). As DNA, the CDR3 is TGCAGTGCTAGAGAGGACGGGAACACTGAAGCTTTCTTT. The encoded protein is CSAREDGNTEAFF.

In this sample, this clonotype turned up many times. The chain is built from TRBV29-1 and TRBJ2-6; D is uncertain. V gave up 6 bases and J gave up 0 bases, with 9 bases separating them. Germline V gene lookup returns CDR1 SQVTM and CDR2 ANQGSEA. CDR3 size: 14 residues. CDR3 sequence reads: CSVLPNSGANVLTF. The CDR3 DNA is TGCAGCGTCCTCCCAAACTCTGGGGCCAACGTCCTGACTTTC.

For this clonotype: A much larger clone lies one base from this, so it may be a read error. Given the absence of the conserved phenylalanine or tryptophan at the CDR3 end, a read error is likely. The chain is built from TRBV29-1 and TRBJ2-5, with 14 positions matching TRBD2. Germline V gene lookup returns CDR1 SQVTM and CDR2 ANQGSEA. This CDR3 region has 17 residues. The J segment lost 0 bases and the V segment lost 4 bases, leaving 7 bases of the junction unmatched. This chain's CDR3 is CSVASGTSGGNQETQYV. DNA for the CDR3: TGCAGCGTTGCCTCTGGGACTAGCGGGGGCAACCAAGAGACCCAGTACGTC.

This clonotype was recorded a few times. CDR3 DNA: TGCGCCAGCAGCCAAGGGGTTAGCGGGAGGAATCCGCTCCGCCACGAGCAGTACTTC. This codes for CASSQGVSGRNPLRHEQYF. The V and J genes are TRBV4-1 and TRBJ2-7; TRBD2 agrees at 10 bases. CDR1 is MGHRA, CDR2 YSYEKL, per germline. The CDR3 sequence is 19 residues long. J was trimmed by 5 bases and V by 1 base; bases with no gene match: 17.

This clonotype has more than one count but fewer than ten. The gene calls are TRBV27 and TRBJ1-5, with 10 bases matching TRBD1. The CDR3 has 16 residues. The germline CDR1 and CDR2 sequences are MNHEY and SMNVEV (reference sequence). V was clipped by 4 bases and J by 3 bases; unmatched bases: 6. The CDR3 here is CASSSRDRGYNQPQHF. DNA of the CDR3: TGTGCCAGCAGTTCGCGGGACAGGGGTTACAATCAGCCCCAGCATTTT.

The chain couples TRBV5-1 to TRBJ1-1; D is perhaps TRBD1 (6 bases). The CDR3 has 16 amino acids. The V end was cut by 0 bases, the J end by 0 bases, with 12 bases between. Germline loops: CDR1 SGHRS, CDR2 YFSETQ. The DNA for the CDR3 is TGCGCCAGCAGCTTGGGGGGGGCATACATGAACACTGAAGCTTTCTTT. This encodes CASSLGGAYMNTEAFF.

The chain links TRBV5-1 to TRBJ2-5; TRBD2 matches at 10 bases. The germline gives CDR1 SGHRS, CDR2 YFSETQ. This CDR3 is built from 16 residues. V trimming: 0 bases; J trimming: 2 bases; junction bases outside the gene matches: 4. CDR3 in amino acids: CASSLVSAGGQETQYF. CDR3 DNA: TGCGCCAGCAGCTTGGTCTCAGCGGGGGGGCAAGAGACCCAGTACTTC.

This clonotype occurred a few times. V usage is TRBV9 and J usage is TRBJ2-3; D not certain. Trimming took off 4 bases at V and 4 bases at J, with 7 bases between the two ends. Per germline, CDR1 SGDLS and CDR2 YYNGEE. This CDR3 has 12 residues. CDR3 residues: CASSTYADTQYF. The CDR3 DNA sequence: TGTGCCAGCAGCACCTACGCAGATACGCAGTATTTT.

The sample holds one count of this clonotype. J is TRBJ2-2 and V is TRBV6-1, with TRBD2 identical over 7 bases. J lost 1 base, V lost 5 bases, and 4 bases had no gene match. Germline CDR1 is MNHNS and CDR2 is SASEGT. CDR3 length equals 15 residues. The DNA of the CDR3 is TGTGCCAGCAGTAAACTAGCGAAGAACACCGGGGAGCTGTTTTTT. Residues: CASSKLAKNTGELFF.

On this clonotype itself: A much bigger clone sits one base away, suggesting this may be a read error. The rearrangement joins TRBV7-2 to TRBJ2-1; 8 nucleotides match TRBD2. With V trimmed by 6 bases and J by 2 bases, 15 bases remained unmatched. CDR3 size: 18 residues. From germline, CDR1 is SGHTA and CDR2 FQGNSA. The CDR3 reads CASSYIRLAGSPYNEQFF. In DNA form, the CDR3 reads TGTGCCAGCAGTTACATTCGTTTAGCGGGGAGCCCCTACAATGAGCAGTTCTTC.

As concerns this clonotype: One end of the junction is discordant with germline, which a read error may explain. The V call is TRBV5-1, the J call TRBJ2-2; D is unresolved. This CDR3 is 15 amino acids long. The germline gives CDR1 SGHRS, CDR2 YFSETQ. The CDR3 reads CANSLAQPGTGELFF. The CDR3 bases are TGCGCCAACAGCTTGGCGCAGCCGGGCACCGGGGAGCTGTTTTTT.

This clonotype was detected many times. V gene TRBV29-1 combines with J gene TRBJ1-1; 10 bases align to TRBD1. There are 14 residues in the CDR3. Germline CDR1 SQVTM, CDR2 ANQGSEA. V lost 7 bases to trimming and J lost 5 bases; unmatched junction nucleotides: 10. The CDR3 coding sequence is TGCAGCGCCCGAGAGGGGACAGGGGTTACTGAAGCTTTCTTT. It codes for CSAREGTGVTEAFF.

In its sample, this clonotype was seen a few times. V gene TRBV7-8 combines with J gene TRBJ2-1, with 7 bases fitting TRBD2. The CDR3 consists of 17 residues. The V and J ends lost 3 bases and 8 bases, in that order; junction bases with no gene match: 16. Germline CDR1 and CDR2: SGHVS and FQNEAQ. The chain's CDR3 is CASSLKRACGGSDEQFF. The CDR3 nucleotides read TGTGCCAGCAGCTTGAAGAGGGCTTGCGGGGGATCCGATGAGCAGTTCTTC.

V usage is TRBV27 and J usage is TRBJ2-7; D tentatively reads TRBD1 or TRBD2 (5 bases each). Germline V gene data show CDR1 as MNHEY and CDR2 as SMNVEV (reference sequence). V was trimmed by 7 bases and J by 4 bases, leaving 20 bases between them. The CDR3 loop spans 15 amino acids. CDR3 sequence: CASTPRGDQRYEQYF. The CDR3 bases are TGTGCCAGCACTCCACGAGGGGACCAAAGATACGAGCAGTACTTC.

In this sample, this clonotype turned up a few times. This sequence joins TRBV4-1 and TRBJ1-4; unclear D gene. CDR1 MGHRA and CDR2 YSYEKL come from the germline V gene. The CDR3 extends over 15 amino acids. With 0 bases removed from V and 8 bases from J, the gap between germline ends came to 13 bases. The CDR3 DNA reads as TGCGCCAGCAGCCAAGAGCGCCCTGGACGGGAAAAACTGTTTTTT. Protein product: CASSQERPGREKLFF.

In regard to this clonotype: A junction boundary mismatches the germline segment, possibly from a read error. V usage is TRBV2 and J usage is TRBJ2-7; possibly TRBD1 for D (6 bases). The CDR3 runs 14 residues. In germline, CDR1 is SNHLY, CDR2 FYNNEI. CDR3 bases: TGTACCAGCAAAGTGGACAGAACGACCTACGAGCAGTACTTC. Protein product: CTSKVDRTTYEQYF. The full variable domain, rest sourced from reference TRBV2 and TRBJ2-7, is EPEVTQTPSHQVTQMGQEVILRCVPISNHLYFYWYRQILGQKVEFLVSFYNNEISEKSEIFDDQFSVERPDGSNFTLKIRSTKLEDSAMYFCTSKVDRTTYEQYFGPGTRLTVT.

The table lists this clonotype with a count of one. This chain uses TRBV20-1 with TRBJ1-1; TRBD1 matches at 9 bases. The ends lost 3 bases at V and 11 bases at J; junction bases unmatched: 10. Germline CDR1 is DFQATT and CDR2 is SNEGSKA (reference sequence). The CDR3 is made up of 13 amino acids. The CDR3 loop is CSASLGQGRGAFF. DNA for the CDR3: TGCAGTGCTAGTTTGGGACAGGGTAGGGGGGCTTTCTTT.

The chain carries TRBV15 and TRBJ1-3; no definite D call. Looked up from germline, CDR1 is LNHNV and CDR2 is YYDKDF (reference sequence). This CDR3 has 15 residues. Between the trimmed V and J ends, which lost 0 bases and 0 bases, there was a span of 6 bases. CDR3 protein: CATSRDQSSGNTIYF. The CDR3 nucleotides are TGTGCCACCAGCAGAGATCAGTCCTCTGGAAACACCATATATTTT.

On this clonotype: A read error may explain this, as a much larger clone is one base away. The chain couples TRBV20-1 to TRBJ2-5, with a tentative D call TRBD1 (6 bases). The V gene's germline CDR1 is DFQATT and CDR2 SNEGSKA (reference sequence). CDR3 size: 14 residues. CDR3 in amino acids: CGARVPMGAREQYF. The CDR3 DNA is TGCGGTGCTAGAGTCCCGATGGGGGCTAGGGAGCAGTACTTC.

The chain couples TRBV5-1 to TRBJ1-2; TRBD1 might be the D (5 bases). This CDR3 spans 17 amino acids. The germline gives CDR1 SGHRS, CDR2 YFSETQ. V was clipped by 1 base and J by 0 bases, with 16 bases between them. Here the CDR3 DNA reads TGCGCCAGCAGCTTGTCGGTCAGGGTAAACGCTAACTATGGCTACACCTTC. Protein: CASSLSVRVNANYGYTF.

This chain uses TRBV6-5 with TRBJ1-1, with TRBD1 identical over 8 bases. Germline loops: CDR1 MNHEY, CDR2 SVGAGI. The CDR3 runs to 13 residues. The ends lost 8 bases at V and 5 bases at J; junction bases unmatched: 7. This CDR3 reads CASCLTGGTEAFF. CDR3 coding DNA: TGTGCCAGCTGCTTAACAGGGGGGACTGAAGCTTTCTTT.

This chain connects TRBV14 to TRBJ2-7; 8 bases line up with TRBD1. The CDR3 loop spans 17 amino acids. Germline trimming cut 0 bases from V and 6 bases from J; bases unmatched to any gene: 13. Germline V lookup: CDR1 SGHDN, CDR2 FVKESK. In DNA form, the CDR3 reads TGTGCCAGCAGCCAAGACGGACAGGGCTCATCCATCGGCGAGCAGTACTTC. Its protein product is CASSQDGQGSSIGEQYF.

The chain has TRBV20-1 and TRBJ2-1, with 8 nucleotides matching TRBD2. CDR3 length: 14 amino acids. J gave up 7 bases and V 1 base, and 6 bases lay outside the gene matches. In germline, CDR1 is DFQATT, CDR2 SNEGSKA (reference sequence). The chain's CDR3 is CSARVGGARNEQFF. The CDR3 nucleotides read TGCAGTGCTAGAGTCGGGGGGGCTAGAAATGAGCAGTTCTTC.